The rows below give T cell receptor beta chains drawn from one sample of a study of cytomegalovirus exposure and HLA in healthy donors. Profiled with immunoSEQ multiplex PCR; TCRdb holds only in-frame clones, not every one. The sample includes about 89,000 clones, under 80% of them seen just once. The sample taken for sequencing was PBMCs. The source of these receptors is a male donor in good health and CMV-seronegative. Both conserved end residues are part of each CDR3. The D gene is left open where the match is weak. Clone size appears in some rows only: once, few, many, or a class for an expanded clone.

TRBV2,.,15,.,TRBJ2-2,TGTGCCAGCAGTGAAGGGTTGGGGAGGACCGGGGAGCTGTTTTTT,CASSEGLGRTGELFF
TRBV7-2,.,18,TRBD1,TRBJ1-1,TGTGCCAGCAGCCTGTGGGGGGGTGACAGGGGCCAGAACACTGAAGCTTTCTTT,CASSLWGGDRGQNTEAFF
TRBV27,.,14,TRBD2,TRBJ2-1,TGTGCCAGCAGTTCGTTGCGGGAGGCGAATGAGCAGTTCTTC,CASSSLREANEQFF
TRBV5-6,once,16,TRBD2,TRBJ2-5,TGTGCCAGCAGCTCTCTTAGCGGGGGGCAGGTGGAGACCCAGTACTTC,CASSSLSGGQVETQYF
TRBV6-1,.,15,TRBD1,TRBJ1-2,TGTGCCAGCAGTCCCCGGACAGGGAACGGCTATGGCTACACCTTC,CASSPRTGNGYGYTF
TRBV7-2,.,15,TRBD2,TRBJ2-1,TGTGCCAGCAGCGGTAGCGGGAGTGCCTACAATGAGCAGTTCTTC,CASSGSGSAYNEQFF
TRBV29-1,.,14,.,TRBJ2-2,TGCAGCGTTGAAGGACAGGAGAACACCGGGGAGCTGTTTTTT,CSVEGQENTGELFF
TRBV15,.,15,.,TRBJ2-7,TGTGCCACCAGCAGAGAGCACTTTACCTCCTACGAGCAGTACTTC,CATSREHFTSYEQYF
TRBV27,.,15,TRBD2,TRBJ2-1,TGTGCCAGCAGTTTACGGTTTAGCGGGGGGGCCGAGCAGTTCTTC,CASSLRFSGGAEQFF
TRBV5-4,.,15,.,TRBJ1-1,TGTGCCAGCAGCTTTAGAAGAGCAGGGAACACTGAAGCTTTCTTT,CASSFRRAGNTEAFF
TRBV20-1,.,11,.,TRBJ1-1,TGCAGTGGCGAGAGAGACACTGAAGCTTTCTTT,CSGERDTEAFF
TRBV7-2,.,17,TRBD1,TRBJ2-6,TGTGCCAGCAGCAAAGACAGGGTGAACTCTGGGGCCAACGTCCTGACTTTC,CASSKDRVNSGANVLTF
TRBV9,.,14,.,TRBJ2-5,TGTGCCAGCAGCCCCGGGGTTGGGCAAGAGACCCAGTACTTC,CASSPGVGQETQYF
TRBV13,.,12,TRBD1,TRBJ1-2,TGTGCCAGCAGCAGGTACAGGGGTGGCTACACCTTC,CASSRYRGGYTF
TRBV7-2,.,13,.,TRBJ2-7,TGTGCCAGCAGCTCCTTAGACAGCTACGAGCAGTACTTC,CASSSLDSYEQYF
TRBV2,few,13,.,TRBJ1-2,TGTGCCAGCGCCGGAGGGGCTAACTATGGCTACACCTTC,CASAGGANYGYTF
TRBV5-1,.,13,.,TRBJ1-1,TGCGCCAGCAGCTCCCAGATGAACACTGAAGCTTTCTTT,CASSSQMNTEAFF
TRBV29-1,.,14,TRBD1,TRBJ1-3,TGCAGCGTAGCCGGGACAGGGCTAGGAAACACCATATATTTT,CSVAGTGLGNTIYF
TRBV7-9,once,16,.,TRBJ1-2,TGTGCCAGCACCATCGGCCCGGGGGTTCCGGGCTATGGCTACACCTTC,CASTIGPGVPGYGYTF
TRBV6-1,.,16,TRBD1,TRBJ1-2,TGTGCCAGCAGTGCCCGCCCTGGGACAGGGATCTATGGCTACACCTTC,CASSARPGTGIYGYTF
TRBV6-5,.,16,TRBD2,TRBJ2-4,TGTGCCAGCAGTTACTCGGGACTAGCGGGGGGGCCGGTTCAGTACTTC,CASSYSGLAGGPVQYF
TRBV11-3,.,14,.,TRBJ2-3,TGTGCCAGCAGCTTAAACGGAGGGACAGATACGCAGTATTTT,CASSLNGGTDTQYF
TRBV5-5,few,15,TRBD1,TRBJ1-5,TGTGCCAGCAGCCTGGGACAGGGGGCGAATCAGCCCCAGCATTTT,CASSLGQGANQPQHF
TRBV18,.,18,.,TRBJ1-2,TGTGCCAGCTCACGGTCCACAGTTTCCCTGCCAGCTAACTATGGCTACACCTTC,CASSRSTVSLPANYGYTF
TRBV29-1,.,16,TRBD2,TRBJ2-3,TGCAGCGTCGTCAGCGGGAGGGCGTCAATCCCAGATACGCAGTATTTT,CSVVSGRASIPDTQYF
TRBV10-2,.,15,.,TRBJ1-1,TGCGCCAGCAAGATTAGTGGGAGAAGGGACACTGAAGCTTTCTTT,CASKISGRRDTEAFF
TRBV7-2,.,16,.,TRBJ1-6,TGTGCCAGCAGCTTGTCCCCTAGCTCCTATAATTCACCCCTCCACTTT,CASSLSPSSYNSPLHF
TRBV7-9,.,15,TRBD1,TRBJ1-2,TGTGCCAGCAGCCTCTCGGACAGGGGCAACTATGGCTACACCTTC,CASSLSDRGNYGYTF
TRBV5-4,.,16,TRBD1,TRBJ1-2,TGTGCCAGCAGCTTGGCCTCGGGACAGTCCTCTTATGGCTACACCTTC,CASSLASGQSSYGYTF
TRBV2,once,14,.,TRBJ1-5,TGTGCCAGCAGTGAGAAAAACGGGAGGCAACCCCAGCATTTT,CASSEKNGRQPQHF
TRBV28,.,15,.,TRBJ1-2,TGTGCCAGCAGTCACGGCGGGGGGGCAAACTATGGCTACACCTTC,CASSHGGGANYGYTF
TRBV2,.,15,TRBD1,TRBJ2-2,TGTGCCAGCAGACCCGGGACAGCGAACACCGGGGAGCTGTTTTTT,CASRPGTANTGELFF
TRBV19,.,12,.,TRBJ2-1,TGTGCCAGTAGTAAGGAGGACAATGAGCAGTTCTTC,CASSKEDNEQFF
TRBV5-4,.,15,TRBD1,TRBJ1-3,TGTGCCAGCAGCTTACAGGGGGCCTCTGGAAACACCATATATTTT,CASSLQGASGNTIYF
TRBV2,.,16,TRBD1,TRBJ1-2,TGTGCCAGCAGTTCGAATCCGGGACAGGGGAGCTATGGCTACACCTTC,CASSSNPGQGSYGYTF
TRBV20-1,.,11,.,TRBJ1-2,TGCAGCGCAAACCCGGGGTATGGCTACACCTTC,CSANPGYGYTF
TRBV29-1,.,13,.,TRBJ1-4,TGCAGCGCCCTCGGGGAGGGGTCGGAGAAACTGTTTTTT,CSALGEGSEKLFF
TRBV9,few,14,TRBD2,TRBJ2-7,TGTGCCAGCAGCGTAGGGGTCGGGGGGGGCGAGCAGTACTTC,CASSVGVGGGEQYF
TRBV27,.,19,TRBD2,TRBJ2-7,TGTGCCAGCAGCCTTGATAGCGGGAGGGGGGGCCGCGCGCCCTACGAGCAGTACTTC,CASSLDSGRGGRAPYEQYF
TRBV9,.,16,.,TRBJ1-1,TGTGCCAGCAGCCCCCGGGTGGGGGGGCGTCTCACTGAAGCTTTCTTT,CASSPRVGGRLTEAFF
TRBV7-9,.,13,TRBD1,TRBJ1-1,TGTGCCAGCAGCTTAGAAGGCGACAGGGCGGCTTTCTTT,CASSLEGDRAAFF
TRBV7-9,.,13,.,TRBJ2-1,TGTGCCAGCAGCTTAGGAGGATTCAATGAGCAGTTCTTC,CASSLGGFNEQFF
TRBV5-8,.,14,.,TRBJ2-7,TGTGCCAGCAACACCCCGGACAGAGGGATTGGGCAGTACTTC,CASNTPDRGIGQYF
TRBV6-5,few,15,TRBD1,TRBJ2-6,TGTGCCAGCACCGAACAGGGGGCTGGGGCCAACGTCCTGACTTTC,CASTEQGAGANVLTF
TRBV28,few,15,.,TRBJ2-5,TGTGCCAGCAGTAAAACAGGGTATTGGCAAGAGACCCAGTACTTC,CASSKTGYWQETQYF
TRBV6-6,.,16,TRBD1,TRBJ1-1,TGTGCCAGCAGTTACTCAAATCGGGACAGGGATGGTGAAGCTTTCTTT,CASSYSNRDRDGEAFF
TRBV6-5,.,14,.,TRBJ1-1,TGTGCCAGCAATCCCGCCGGGGTGAACACTGAAGCTTTCTTT,CASNPAGVNTEAFF
TRBV7-2,.,18,.,TRBJ1-2,TGTGCCAGCAGCTCCCGACGGGGAGCCCGACAGGATTTCTATGGCTACACCTTC,CASSSRRGARQDFYGYTF
TRBV19,.,16,.,TRBJ1-2,TGTGCCAGTAGTATAAAAGAGACATCTCATAACTATGGCTACACCTTC,CASSIKETSHNYGYTF
TRBV7-9,.,14,.,TRBJ2-5,TGTGCCAGCAGCTTCAGGGGAGGGCAAGAGACCCAGTACTTC,CASSFRGGQETQYF
TRBV6-1,.,15,.,TRBJ2-2,TGTGCCAGCAGTGAAGTTCTGGGTGCGGTCGGGGAGCTGTTTTTT,CASSEVLGAVGELFF
TRBV7-3,.,13,.,TRBJ1-1,TGTGCCAGCGCAGGGCAAGCGAACACTGAAGCTTTCTTT,CASAGQANTEAFF
TRBV29-1,.,13,TRBD1,TRBJ1-1,TGCAGCGTGGCGGGACAGATGAACACTGAAGCTTTCTTT,CSVAGQMNTEAFF